This T cell receptor (beta chain) was obtained from a study of shared clonotypes between healthy human individuals. The protocol was immunoSEQ multiplex PCR, while the TCRdb copy is restricted to in-frame clones and leaves out a portion. The table records around 1.4 million clones, around 98.5% of them present only once. Germline CDR1 reads SGHRS; CDR2 reads YFSETQ. The CDR3 runs 16 residues. Trimming removed 1 base at V and 2 bases at J, with 16 bases between. This clonotype was obtained from a man aged 30 to 45 in good health. Sequenced material: naive CD4+ T cells sorted from blood. The subset is: CD45RA+ positively selected. This sequence joins TRBV5-1 and TRBJ2-7; no firm D call. The CDR3 DNA follows: TGCGCCAGCAGCTTGAAATCCCCTGGCGTGACCTACGAGCAGTACTTC. Translation: CASSLKSPGVTYEQYF.